This note documents a single TCR beta chain sequence. Antigen specificity is unknown. All of the donors were Caucasians in good health. The data are from a study of identical twins. Unique molecular identifiers were present on the cDNA, and a universal primer site came from template switching. TCRdb used MiXCR to reprocess the 5' RACE reads, holding one entry per CDR3 protein. The sample carries about 530,000 distinct CDR3 sequences, more than 20% recorded once. Study outcomes and limitations: Abundant beta clonotypes from cord blood had fewer insertions, unlike memory repertoires, which showed none.

CDR3 length: 14 residues. Germline V gene lookup returns CDR1 DFQATT and CDR2 SNEGSKA (reference sequence). The germline V and J ends were trimmed by 3 bases and 4 bases, with 13 bases remaining between them. This sample also appeared in a second study, on yellow fever vaccine responses in identical twins. That report adds: Twins reportedly showed a vaccine T cell response that seemed partly convergent and partly personalized.

The sample comprised CD4+ T cells sorted from blood. This TCR was recovered from a woman aged 18-29 years in good health. This chain uses TRBV20-1 with TRBJ2-1, with D unresolved. The CDR3 is CSASPSWTYNEQFF. The CDR3 nucleotides read TGCAGTGCTAGCCCGAGTTGGACGTACAATGAGCAGTTCTTC.